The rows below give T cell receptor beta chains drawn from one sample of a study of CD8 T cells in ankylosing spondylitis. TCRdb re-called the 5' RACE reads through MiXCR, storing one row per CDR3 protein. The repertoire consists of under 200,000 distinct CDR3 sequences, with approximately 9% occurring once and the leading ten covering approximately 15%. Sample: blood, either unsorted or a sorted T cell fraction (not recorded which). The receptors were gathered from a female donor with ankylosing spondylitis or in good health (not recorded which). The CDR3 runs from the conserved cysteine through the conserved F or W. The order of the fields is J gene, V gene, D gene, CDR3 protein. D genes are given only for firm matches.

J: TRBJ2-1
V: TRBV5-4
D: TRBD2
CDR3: CASSQLAGASNEQFF

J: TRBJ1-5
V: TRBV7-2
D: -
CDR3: CASSLGDSGNQPQHF

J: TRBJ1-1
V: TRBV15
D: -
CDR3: CATSSGRRAEAFF

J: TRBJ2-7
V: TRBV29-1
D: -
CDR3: CSATGTSYEQYF

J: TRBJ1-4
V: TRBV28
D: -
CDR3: CASSFSLGEKLFF

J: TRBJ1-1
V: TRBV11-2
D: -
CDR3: CASSLDPPQGPLDTEAFF

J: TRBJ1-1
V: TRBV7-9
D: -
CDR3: CASSFGSEAFF

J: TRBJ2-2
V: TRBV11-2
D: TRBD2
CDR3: CASSRRTSANPGTGELFF

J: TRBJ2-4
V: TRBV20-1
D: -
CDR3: CSARRGPNIQYF

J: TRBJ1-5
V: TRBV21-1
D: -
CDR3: CASSKSSNQPQHF

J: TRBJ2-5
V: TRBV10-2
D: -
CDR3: CASRQIGQETQYF

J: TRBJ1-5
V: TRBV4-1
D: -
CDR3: CGIRGQPQHF

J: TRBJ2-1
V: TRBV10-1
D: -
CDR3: CASSVGTYNEQFF

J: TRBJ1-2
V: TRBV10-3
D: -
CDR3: CAISEDQRGVNYGYTF

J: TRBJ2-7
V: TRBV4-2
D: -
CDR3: CASRDSGAEQYF

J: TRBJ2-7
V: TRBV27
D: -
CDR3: CASSATYNSYEQYF

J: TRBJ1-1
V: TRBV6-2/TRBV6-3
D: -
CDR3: CASYHPGPPEAFF

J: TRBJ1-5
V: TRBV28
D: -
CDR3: CASSLRISNQPQHF

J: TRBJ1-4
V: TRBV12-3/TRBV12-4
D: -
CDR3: CASSIFDATNEKLFF

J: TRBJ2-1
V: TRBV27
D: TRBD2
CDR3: CASSFRGTSVYNEQFF